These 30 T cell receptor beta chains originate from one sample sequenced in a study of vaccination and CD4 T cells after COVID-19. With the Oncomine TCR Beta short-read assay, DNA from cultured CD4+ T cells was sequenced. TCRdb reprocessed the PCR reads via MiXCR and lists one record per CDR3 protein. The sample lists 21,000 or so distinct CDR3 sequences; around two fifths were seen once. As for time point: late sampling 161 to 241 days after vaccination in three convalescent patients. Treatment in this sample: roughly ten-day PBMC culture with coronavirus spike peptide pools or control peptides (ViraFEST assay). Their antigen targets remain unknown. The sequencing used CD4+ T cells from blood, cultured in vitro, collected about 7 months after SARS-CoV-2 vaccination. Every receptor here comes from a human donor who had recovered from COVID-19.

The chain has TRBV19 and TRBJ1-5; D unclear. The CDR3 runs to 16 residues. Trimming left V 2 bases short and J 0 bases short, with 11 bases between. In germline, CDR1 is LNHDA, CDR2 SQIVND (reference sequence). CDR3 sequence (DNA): TGTGCCAGTAGTATACGCGCTGGGAATAGCAATCAGCCCCAGCATTTT. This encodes CASSIRAGNSNQPQHF.

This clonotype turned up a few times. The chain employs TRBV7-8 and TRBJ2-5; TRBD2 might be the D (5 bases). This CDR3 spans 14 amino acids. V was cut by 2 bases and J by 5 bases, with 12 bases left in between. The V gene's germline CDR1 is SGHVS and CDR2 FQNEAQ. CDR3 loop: CASSLLTRGETQYF. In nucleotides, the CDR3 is TGTGCCAGCAGCTTACTGACTCGCGGGGAGACCCAGTACTTC.

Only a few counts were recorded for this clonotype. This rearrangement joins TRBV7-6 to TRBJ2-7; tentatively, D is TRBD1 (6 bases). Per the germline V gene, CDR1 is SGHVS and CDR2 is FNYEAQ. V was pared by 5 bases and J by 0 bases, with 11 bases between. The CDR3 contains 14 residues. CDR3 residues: CASSATGSSYEQYF. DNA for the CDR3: TGTGCCAGCAGCGCCACAGGGAGCTCCTACGAGCAGTACTTC.

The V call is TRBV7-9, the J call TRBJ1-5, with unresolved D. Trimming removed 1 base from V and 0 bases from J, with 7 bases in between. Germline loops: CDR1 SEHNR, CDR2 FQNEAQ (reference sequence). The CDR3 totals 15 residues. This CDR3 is CASSLGDYSNQPQHF. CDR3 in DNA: TGTGCCAGCAGCTTAGGTGACTATAGCAATCAGCCCCAGCATTTT.

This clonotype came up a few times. CDR3 nucleotide sequence: TGCAGTGCTAGAGCCACAACTAACTATGGCTACACCTTC. Its translation: CSARATTNYGYTF. This sequence joins TRBV20-1 and TRBJ1-2; D is unresolved. The V gene's germline CDR1 is DFQATT and CDR2 SNEGSKA (reference sequence). The CDR3 is 13 amino acids. The V end lost 1 base, the J end lost 0 bases, and 6 bases lay between the germline ends.

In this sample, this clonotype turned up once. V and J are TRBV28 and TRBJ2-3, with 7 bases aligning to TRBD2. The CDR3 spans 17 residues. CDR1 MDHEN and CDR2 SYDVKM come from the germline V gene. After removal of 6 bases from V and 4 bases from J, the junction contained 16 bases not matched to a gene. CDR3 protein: CASSHNSRTRSADTQYF. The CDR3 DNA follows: TGTGCCAGCAGCCATAATTCACGGACTAGGAGTGCAGATACGCAGTATTTT.

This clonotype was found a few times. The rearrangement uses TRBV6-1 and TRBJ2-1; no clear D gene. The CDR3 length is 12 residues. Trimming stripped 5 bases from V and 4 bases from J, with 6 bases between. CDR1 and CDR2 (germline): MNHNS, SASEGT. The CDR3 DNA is TGTGCCAGCAGTCGACGGTACAATGAGCAGTTCTTC. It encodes CASSRRYNEQFF.

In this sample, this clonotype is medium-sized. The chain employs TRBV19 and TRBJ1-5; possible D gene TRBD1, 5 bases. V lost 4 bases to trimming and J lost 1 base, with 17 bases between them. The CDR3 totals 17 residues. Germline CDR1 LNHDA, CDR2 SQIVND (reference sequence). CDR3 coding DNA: TGTGCCAGTAGTACAGGGACCGGGTACCACAGCAATCAGCCCCAGCATTTT. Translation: CASSTGTGYHSNQPQHF.

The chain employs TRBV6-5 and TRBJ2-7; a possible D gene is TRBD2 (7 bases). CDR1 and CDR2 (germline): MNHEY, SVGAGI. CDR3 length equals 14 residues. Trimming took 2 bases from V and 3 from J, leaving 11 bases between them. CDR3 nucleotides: TGTGCCAGCAGTTACGGGGGGGCGGGCTACGAGCAGTACTTC. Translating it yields CASSYGGAGYEQYF.

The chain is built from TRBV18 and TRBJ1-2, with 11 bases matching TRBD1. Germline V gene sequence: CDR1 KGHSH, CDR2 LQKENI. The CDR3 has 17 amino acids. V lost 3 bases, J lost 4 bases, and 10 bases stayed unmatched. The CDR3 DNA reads TGTGCCAGCTCACCGGGCCCATCGGGACAGGGGGGCTATGGCTACACCTTC. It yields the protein CASSPGPSGQGGYGYTF.

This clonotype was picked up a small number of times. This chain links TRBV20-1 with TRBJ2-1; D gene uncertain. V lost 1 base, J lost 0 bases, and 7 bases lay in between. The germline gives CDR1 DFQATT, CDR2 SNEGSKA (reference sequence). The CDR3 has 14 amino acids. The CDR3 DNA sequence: TGCAGTGCTAGAGTCATCGGCTCCTACAATGAGCAGTTCTTC. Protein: CSARVIGSYNEQFF.

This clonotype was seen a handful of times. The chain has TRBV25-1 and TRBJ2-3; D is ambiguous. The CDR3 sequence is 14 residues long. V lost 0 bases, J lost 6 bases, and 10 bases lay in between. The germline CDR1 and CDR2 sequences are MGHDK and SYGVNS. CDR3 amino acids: CASSEYPRMDTQYF. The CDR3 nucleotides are TGTGCCAGCAGTGAATATCCGCGGATGGATACGCAGTATTTT.

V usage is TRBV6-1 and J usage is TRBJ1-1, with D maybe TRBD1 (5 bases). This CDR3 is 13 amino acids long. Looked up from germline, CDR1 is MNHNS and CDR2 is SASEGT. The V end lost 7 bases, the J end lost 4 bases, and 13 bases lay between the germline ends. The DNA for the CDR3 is TGTGCCAGCACCTCGCCCGGGGCCACTGAAGCTTTCTTT. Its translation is CASTSPGATEAFF.

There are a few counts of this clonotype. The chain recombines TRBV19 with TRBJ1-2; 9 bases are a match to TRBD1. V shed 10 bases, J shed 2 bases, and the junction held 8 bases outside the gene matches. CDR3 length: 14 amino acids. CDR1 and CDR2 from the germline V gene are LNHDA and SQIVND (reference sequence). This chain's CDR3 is CAIPGTGYNYGYTF. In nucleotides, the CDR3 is TGTGCCATTCCCGGGACAGGGTACAACTATGGCTACACCTTC.

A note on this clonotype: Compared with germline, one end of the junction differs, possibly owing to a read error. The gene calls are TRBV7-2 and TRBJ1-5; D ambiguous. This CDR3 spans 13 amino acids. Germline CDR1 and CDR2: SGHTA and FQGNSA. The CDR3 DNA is TGTGCCAACAGCTTAGATATGACTCAGCCCCAGCATTTT. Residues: CANSLDMTQPQHF. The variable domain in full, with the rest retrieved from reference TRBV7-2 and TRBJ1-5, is GAGVSQSPSNKVTEKGKDVELRCDPISGHTALYWYRQSLGQGLEFLIYFQGNSAPDKSGLPSDRFSAERTGGSVSTLTIQRTQQEDSAVYLCANSLDMTQPQHFGDGTRLSIL.

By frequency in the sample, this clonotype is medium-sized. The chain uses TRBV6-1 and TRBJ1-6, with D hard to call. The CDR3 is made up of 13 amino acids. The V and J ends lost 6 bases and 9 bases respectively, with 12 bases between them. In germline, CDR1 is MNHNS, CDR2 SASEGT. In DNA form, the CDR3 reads TGTGCCAGCAGGCCCCGGGGTGGTTCACCCCTCCACTTT. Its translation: CASRPRGGSPLHF.

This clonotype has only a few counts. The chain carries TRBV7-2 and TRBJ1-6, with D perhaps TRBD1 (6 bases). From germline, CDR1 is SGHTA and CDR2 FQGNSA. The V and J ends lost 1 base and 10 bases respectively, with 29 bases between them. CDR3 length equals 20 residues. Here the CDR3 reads CASSLDPSRTAKKRYSPLHF. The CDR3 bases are TGTGCCAGCAGCTTAGATCCCTCGAGGACAGCGAAAAAACGGTACTCACCCCTCCACTTT.

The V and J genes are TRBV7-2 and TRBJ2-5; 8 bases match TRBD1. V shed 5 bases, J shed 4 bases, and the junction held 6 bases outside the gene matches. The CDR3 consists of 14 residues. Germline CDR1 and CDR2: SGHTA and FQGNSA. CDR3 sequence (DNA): TGTGCCAGCAGCACCAGGACAGGGACAGAGACCCAGTACTTC. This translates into CASSTRTGTETQYF.

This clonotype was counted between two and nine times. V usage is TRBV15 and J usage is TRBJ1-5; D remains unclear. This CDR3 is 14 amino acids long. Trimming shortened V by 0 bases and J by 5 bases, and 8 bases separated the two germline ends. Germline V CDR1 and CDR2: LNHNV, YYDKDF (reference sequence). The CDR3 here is CATSRDPGDQPQHF. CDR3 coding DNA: TGTGCCACCAGCAGAGATCCGGGAGATCAGCCCCAGCATTTT.

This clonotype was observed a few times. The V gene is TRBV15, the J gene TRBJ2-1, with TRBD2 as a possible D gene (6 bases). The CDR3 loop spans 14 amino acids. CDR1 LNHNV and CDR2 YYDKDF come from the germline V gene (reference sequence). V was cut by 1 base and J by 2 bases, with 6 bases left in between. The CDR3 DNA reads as TGTGCCACCAGCAGAGGCGGGACCTACAATGAGCAGTTCTTC. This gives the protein CATSRGGTYNEQFF.

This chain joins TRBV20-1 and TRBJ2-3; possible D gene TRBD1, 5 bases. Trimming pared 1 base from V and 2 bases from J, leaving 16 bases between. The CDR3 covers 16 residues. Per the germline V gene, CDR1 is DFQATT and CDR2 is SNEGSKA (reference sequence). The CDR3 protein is CSARGQTEYSTDTQYF. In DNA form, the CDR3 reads TGCAGTGCTAGAGGCCAGACAGAGTATTCCACAGATACGCAGTATTTT.

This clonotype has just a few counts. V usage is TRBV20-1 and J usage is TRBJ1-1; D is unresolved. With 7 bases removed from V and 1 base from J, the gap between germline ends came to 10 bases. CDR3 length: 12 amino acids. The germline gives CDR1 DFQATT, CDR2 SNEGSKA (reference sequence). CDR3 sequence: CSGRTGNTEAFF. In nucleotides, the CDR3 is TGCAGTGGCCGCACGGGGAACACTGAAGCTTTCTTT.

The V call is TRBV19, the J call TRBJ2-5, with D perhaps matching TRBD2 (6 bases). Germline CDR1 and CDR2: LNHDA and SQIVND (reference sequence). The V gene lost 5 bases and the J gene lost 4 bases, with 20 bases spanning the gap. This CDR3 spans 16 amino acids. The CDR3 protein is CASSQLNGGDRETQYF. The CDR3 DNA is TGTGCCAGTAGTCAATTGAACGGGGGAGATAGAGAGACCCAGTACTTC.

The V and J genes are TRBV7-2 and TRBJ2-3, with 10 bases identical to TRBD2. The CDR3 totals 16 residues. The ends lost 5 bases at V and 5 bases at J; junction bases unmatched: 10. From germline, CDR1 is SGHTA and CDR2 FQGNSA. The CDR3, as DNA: TGTGCCAGCAGCCCCACTCTAGCGGGAGTCCAAGATACGCAGTATTTT. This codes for CASSPTLAGVQDTQYF.

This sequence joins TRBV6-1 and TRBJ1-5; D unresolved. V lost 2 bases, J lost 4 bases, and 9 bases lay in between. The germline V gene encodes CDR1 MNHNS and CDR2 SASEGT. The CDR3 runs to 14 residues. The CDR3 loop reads CASSEQGHNQPQHF. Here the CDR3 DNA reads TGTGCCAGCAGTGAACAAGGGCATAATCAGCCCCAGCATTTT.

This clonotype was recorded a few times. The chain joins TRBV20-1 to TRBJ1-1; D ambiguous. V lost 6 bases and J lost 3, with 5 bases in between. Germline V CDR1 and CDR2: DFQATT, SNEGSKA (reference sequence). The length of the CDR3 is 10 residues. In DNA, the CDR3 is TGCAGTGCGTGGGACACTGAAGCTTTCTTT. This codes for CSAWDTEAFF.

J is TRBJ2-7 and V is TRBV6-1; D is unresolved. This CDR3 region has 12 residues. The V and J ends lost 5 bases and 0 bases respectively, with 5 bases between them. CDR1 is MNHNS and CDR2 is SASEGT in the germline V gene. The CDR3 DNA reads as TGTGCCAGCAGTCCGAGCTCCTACGAGCAGTACTTC. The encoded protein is CASSPSSYEQYF.

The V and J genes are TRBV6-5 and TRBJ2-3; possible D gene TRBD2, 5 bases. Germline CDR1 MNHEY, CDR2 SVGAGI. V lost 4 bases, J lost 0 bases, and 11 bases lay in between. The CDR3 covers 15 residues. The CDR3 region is CASSSPGTSTDTQYF. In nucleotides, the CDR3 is TGTGCCAGCAGTTCGCCGGGAACAAGCACAGATACGCAGTATTTT.

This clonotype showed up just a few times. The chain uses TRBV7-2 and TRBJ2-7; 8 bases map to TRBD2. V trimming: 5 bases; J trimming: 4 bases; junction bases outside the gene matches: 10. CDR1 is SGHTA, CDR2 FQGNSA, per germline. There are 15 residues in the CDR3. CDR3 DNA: TGTGCCAGCAGCCCCTCCAGCGGGAGCATGTACGAGCAGTACTTC. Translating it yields CASSPSSGSMYEQYF.

The CDR3 bases are TGTGCCAGCAGCAATCCGGGACAGGGGGCTGTGAACACTGAAGCTTTCTTT. This gives the protein CASSNPGQGAVNTEAFF. The chain joins TRBV21-1 to TRBJ1-1; the table gives TRBD1 as D, unverified against the DNA. TRBV21-1 counts as a pseudogene. The CDR3 has 17 amino acids.